What follows is one T cell receptor beta chain and its context. The antigen remains undetermined. These data originate in a study of T cells after yellow fever vaccination. Findings and limits, study-wide: There was a possibility that FACS-sorted repertoires contained abundant clonotypes contaminating from the bulk population. Clones from primary vaccination mostly reappeared after the booster (around 97% CD4, under 90% CD8).

The authors made TCR cDNA by 5'RACE template switching, adding a universal primer site and UMIs. TCRdb analysed the 5' RACE reads with MiXCR anew, one entry per CDR3 protein. The table shows roughly 330,000 distinct CDR3 sequences, with roughly 7% occurring only once. Sequencing used PBMCs, obtained roughly 47 days after the first yellow fever vaccination. The source is a man younger than 35 who received the YFV17D yellow fever vaccine.

For the CDR3, the DNA is TGTGCCAGCAGCTTCTTCTCTCCGGGAGACACTCGGTTCTTC. Amino acids: CASSFFSPGDTRFF. The gene calls are TRBV5-6 and TRBJ2-1; possibly TRBD2 for D (6 bases). Trimming took 2 bases from V and 15 from J, leaving 21 bases between them. Germline assignment: CDR1 SGHDT and CDR2 YYEEEE. This CDR3 has 14 amino acids.